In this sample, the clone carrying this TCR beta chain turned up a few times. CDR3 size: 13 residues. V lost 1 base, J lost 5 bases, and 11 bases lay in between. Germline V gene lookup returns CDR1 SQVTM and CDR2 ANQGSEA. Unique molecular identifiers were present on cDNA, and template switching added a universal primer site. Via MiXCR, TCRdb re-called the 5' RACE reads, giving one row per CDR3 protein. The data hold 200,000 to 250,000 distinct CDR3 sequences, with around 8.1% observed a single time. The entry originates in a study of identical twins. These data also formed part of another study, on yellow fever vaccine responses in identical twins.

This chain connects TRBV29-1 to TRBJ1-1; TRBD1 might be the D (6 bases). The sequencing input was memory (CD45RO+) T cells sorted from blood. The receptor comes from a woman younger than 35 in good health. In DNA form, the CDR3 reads TGCAGCGTTGAAGGGGGGCGGAGGACTGAAGCTTTCTTT. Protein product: CSVEGGRRTEAFF.